Listed below are T cell receptor beta chains from one sample, sequenced in a study of PD-L1 blockade in urothelial cancer. This table comes from immunoSEQ multiplex PCR, and its TCRdb copy is limited to in-frame clones, with some not included. The repertoire holds about 32,000 clones, with more than 65% as singletons. Sequenced material: PBMCs, taken around atezolizumab (anti-PD-L1) treatment. The receptors shown here come from a man between 60 and 75 years old with urothelial cancer. Each CDR3 is given with its conserved first and last residue. The D gene is left open where the match is weak. Size tells how often a clone was seen (once, few, many) or the class of an expanded clone, and some rows leave it out.

v_call: TRBV7-2; j_call: TRBJ2-7; clone_size: -; d_call: TRBD2; cdr3_aa: CASSLDGGGFYEQYF; cdr3_nt: TGTGCCAGCAGCTTAGATGGGGGGGGGTTCTACGAGCAGTACTTC
v_call: TRBV30; j_call: TRBJ2-7; clone_size: few; d_call: -; cdr3_aa: CAWSVQARNYEQYF; cdr3_nt: TGTGCCTGGAGTGTACAGGCCCGAAACTACGAGCAGTACTTC
v_call: TRBV19; j_call: TRBJ2-1; clone_size: once; d_call: TRBD1; cdr3_aa: CASSIEGRGLNEQFF; cdr3_nt: TGTGCCAGTAGTATAGAGGGCAGGGGGCTGAATGAGCAGTTCTTC
v_call: TRBV11-2; j_call: TRBJ2-5; clone_size: -; d_call: -; cdr3_aa: CASSSSLSQETQYF; cdr3_nt: TGTGCCAGCAGCTCCTCACTATCGCAAGAGACCCAGTACTTC
v_call: TRBV10-3; j_call: TRBJ1-1; clone_size: -; d_call: TRBD1; cdr3_aa: CAISPPATGGHTEAFF; cdr3_nt: TGTGCCATCAGCCCCCCTGCCACAGGGGGGCACACTGAAGCTTTCTTT
v_call: TRBV9; j_call: TRBJ2-2; clone_size: -; d_call: TRBD2; cdr3_aa: CASSPFGTSANTGELFF; cdr3_nt: TGTGCCAGCAGCCCCTTCGGGACTAGCGCTAACACCGGGGAGCTGTTTTTT
v_call: TRBV29-1; j_call: TRBJ1-3; clone_size: -; d_call: -; cdr3_aa: CSAPRQVFGNTIYF; cdr3_nt: TGCAGCGCCCCGAGACAGGTCTTTGGAAACACCATATATTTT
v_call: TRBV6-5; j_call: TRBJ1-1; clone_size: -; d_call: -; cdr3_aa: CASSYSTTGEAEAFF; cdr3_nt: TGTGCCAGCAGTTACTCAACAACAGGAGAAGCTGAAGCTTTCTTT
v_call: TRBV18; j_call: TRBJ2-3; clone_size: -; d_call: -; cdr3_aa: CASSPRQFTDTQYF; cdr3_nt: TGTGCCAGCTCACCACGTCAGTTCACAGATACGCAGTATTTT
v_call: TRBV7-2; j_call: TRBJ1-2; clone_size: -; d_call: -; cdr3_aa: CASSLVVNYGYTF; cdr3_nt: TGTGCCAGCAGCTTAGTAGTGAACTATGGCTACACCTTC
v_call: TRBV28; j_call: TRBJ1-2; clone_size: -; d_call: TRBD1; cdr3_aa: CASRVQGAELSYGYTF; cdr3_nt: TGTGCCAGCAGGGTACAGGGGGCCGAATTAAGCTATGGCTACACCTTC
v_call: TRBV5-1; j_call: TRBJ1-1; clone_size: few; d_call: TRBD1; cdr3_aa: CASSVRLRDRDTEAFF; cdr3_nt: TGCGCCAGCAGCGTGCGTCTCCGGGACAGGGACACTGAAGCTTTCTTT
v_call: TRBV28; j_call: TRBJ1-5; clone_size: -; d_call: TRBD1; cdr3_aa: CASSLATGQGYQPQHF; cdr3_nt: TGTGCCAGCAGTCTTGCCACGGGACAGGGTTATCAGCCCCAGCATTTT
v_call: TRBV4-1; j_call: TRBJ1-2; clone_size: -; d_call: -; cdr3_aa: CASSQTKQATPTIGYTF; cdr3_nt: TGCGCCAGCAGCCAAACAAAACAGGCGACTCCTACTATTGGCTACACCTTC
v_call: TRBV19; j_call: TRBJ2-2; clone_size: -; d_call: -; cdr3_aa: CASSVTGAGELFF; cdr3_nt: TGTGCCAGTAGTGTGACGGGAGCCGGGGAGCTGTTTTTT
v_call: TRBV9; j_call: TRBJ2-5; clone_size: -; d_call: -; cdr3_aa: CASTLGPGEETQYF; cdr3_nt: TGTGCCAGCACCCTAGGTCCGGGGGAAGAGACCCAGTACTTC
v_call: TRBV18; j_call: TRBJ2-2; clone_size: many; d_call: -; cdr3_aa: CASSPPLGGTGELFF; cdr3_nt: TGTGCCAGCTCACCACCGCTGGGAGGTACCGGGGAGCTGTTTTTT
v_call: TRBV2; j_call: TRBJ2-2; clone_size: -; d_call: TRBD1; cdr3_aa: CASSEVRTGTTGELFF; cdr3_nt: TGTGCCAGCAGTGAAGTTAGGACAGGGACAACCGGGGAGCTGTTTTTT
v_call: TRBV4-1; j_call: TRBJ2-7; clone_size: -; d_call: -; cdr3_aa: CASSQESGWWSLYF; cdr3_nt: TGCGCCAGCAGCCAAGAAAGCGGCTGGTGGTCTCTGTACTTC
v_call: TRBV5-6; j_call: TRBJ1-4; clone_size: -; d_call: -; cdr3_aa: CASSLWGQSGIPEKLFF; cdr3_nt: TGTGCCAGCAGCTTGTGGGGGCAGTCGGGGATCCCTGAAAAACTGTTTTTT
v_call: TRBV30; j_call: TRBJ1-1; clone_size: -; d_call: TRBD1; cdr3_aa: CAWSVEGQFHTEAFF; cdr3_nt: TGTGCCTGGAGTGTGGAGGGACAGTTCCACACTGAAGCTTTCTTT
v_call: TRBV9; j_call: TRBJ2-3; clone_size: -; d_call: -; cdr3_aa: CASSVSPVSESDTQYF; cdr3_nt: TGTGCCAGCAGCGTTTCCCCCGTCTCGGAGTCAGATACGCAGTATTTT
v_call: TRBV30; j_call: TRBJ2-3; clone_size: -; d_call: TRBD1; cdr3_aa: CAWRQTGTGRFADTQYF; cdr3_nt: TGTGCCTGGAGGCAAACCGGGACAGGGCGTTTTGCAGATACGCAGTATTTT
v_call: TRBV5-1; j_call: TRBJ2-4; clone_size: -; d_call: -; cdr3_aa: CASSLNDRNIQYF; cdr3_nt: TGCGCCAGCAGCTTGAATGACAGAAACATTCAGTACTTC
v_call: TRBV7-2; j_call: TRBJ1-3; clone_size: -; d_call: TRBD1; cdr3_aa: CASSRDRGLNTIYF; cdr3_nt: TGTGCCAGCAGCAGGGACAGGGGGTTAAACACCATATATTTT
v_call: TRBV5-1; j_call: TRBJ2-5; clone_size: -; d_call: -; cdr3_aa: CASSLPFQYQETQYF; cdr3_nt: TGCGCCAGCAGCTTGCCATTTCAGTACCAAGAGACCCAGTACTTC
v_call: TRBV7-2; j_call: TRBJ2-3; clone_size: -; d_call: -; cdr3_aa: CASSLMLQGGNTQYF; cdr3_nt: TGTGCCAGCAGCTTAATGCTTCAGGGGGGCAATACGCAGTATTTT
v_call: TRBV5-1; j_call: TRBJ1-3; clone_size: -; d_call: TRBD1; cdr3_aa: CASSFGQDGNTIYF; cdr3_nt: TGCGCCAGCAGCTTTGGACAGGATGGAAACACCATATATTTT
v_call: TRBV28; j_call: TRBJ2-7; clone_size: -; d_call: -; cdr3_aa: CASSLLAGIGGEQYF; cdr3_nt: TGTGCCAGCAGTTTGTTGGCAGGGATAGGTGGCGAGCAGTACTTC
v_call: TRBV11-2; j_call: TRBJ2-7; clone_size: -; d_call: -; cdr3_aa: CASSYIVGGTYEQYF; cdr3_nt: TGTGCCAGCAGCTATATCGTCGGAGGGACCTACGAGCAGTACTTC
v_call: TRBV18; j_call: TRBJ2-7; clone_size: -; d_call: -; cdr3_aa: CASSPGGRPEQYF; cdr3_nt: TGTGCCAGCTCACCAGGCGGGCGGCCCGAGCAGTACTTC
v_call: TRBV5-1; j_call: TRBJ1-1; clone_size: -; d_call: -; cdr3_aa: CASRPSTGNTEAFF; cdr3_nt: TGCGCCAGCAGACCGTCCACAGGGAACACTGAAGCTTTCTTT
v_call: TRBV14; j_call: TRBJ2-7; clone_size: -; d_call: -; cdr3_aa: CASSQDRRLQGSYEQYF; cdr3_nt: TGTGCCAGCAGCCAAGATAGACGTTTGCAGGGTTCCTACGAGCAGTACTTC
v_call: TRBV5-1; j_call: TRBJ1-2; clone_size: -; d_call: TRBD1; cdr3_aa: CASRTGQGIGYTF; cdr3_nt: TGCGCCAGCAGAACCGGACAGGGCATTGGCTACACCTTC
v_call: TRBV7-2; j_call: TRBJ1-2; clone_size: -; d_call: -; cdr3_aa: CASSSTGLYLDQYGYTF; cdr3_nt: TGTGCCAGCAGCTCCACTGGACTATATCTGGACCAGTATGGCTACACCTTC
v_call: TRBV6-1; j_call: TRBJ2-7; clone_size: -; d_call: TRBD1; cdr3_aa: CASSEVDRSSYEQYF; cdr3_nt: TGTGCCAGCAGTGAAGTGGACAGGAGCTCCTACGAGCAGTACTTC
v_call: TRBV5-4; j_call: TRBJ2-3; clone_size: -; d_call: TRBD1; cdr3_aa: CASTLGQGADTQYF; cdr3_nt: TGTGCCAGCACTCTTGGACAGGGGGCAGATACGCAGTATTTT
v_call: TRBV6-5; j_call: TRBJ1-2; clone_size: -; d_call: TRBD1; cdr3_aa: CASRPGQGSRGYTF; cdr3_nt: TGTGCCAGCAGACCGGGACAGGGGAGTCGAGGCTACACCTTC
v_call: TRBV5-4; j_call: TRBJ2-2; clone_size: -; d_call: -; cdr3_aa: CASSLFAGLGELFF; cdr3_nt: TGTGCCAGCAGCTTGTTCGCAGGGCTCGGGGAGCTGTTTTTT
v_call: TRBV30; j_call: TRBJ2-3; clone_size: -; d_call: -; cdr3_aa: CAWSVEDLSTQYF; cdr3_nt: TGTGCCTGGAGTGTAGAGGATCTTAGTACGCAGTATTTT
v_call: TRBV7-9; j_call: TRBJ1-4; clone_size: -; d_call: -; cdr3_aa: CASSLAGVWDDGGKLFF; cdr3_nt: TGTGCCAGCAGCTTAGCTGGCGTTTGGGACGATGGGGGCAAACTGTTTTTT